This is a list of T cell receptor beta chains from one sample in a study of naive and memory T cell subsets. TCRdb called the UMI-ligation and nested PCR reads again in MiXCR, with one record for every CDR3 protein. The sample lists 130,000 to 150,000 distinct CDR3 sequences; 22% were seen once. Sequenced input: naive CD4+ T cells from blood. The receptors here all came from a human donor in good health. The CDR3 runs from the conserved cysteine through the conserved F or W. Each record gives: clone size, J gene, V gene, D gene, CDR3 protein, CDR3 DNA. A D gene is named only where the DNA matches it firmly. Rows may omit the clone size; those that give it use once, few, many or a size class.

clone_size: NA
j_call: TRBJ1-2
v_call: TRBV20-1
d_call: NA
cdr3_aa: CSATVQGEGGYTF
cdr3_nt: TGCAGTGCCACGGTCCAGGGAGAAGGAGGCTACACCTTC

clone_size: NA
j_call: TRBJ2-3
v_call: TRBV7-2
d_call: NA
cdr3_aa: CASSLDFAADTQYF
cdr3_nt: TGTGCCAGCAGCTTAGACTTCGCGGCAGATACGCAGTATTTT

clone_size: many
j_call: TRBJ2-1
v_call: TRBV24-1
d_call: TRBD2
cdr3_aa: CATSDLGLAAHNEQFF
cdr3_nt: TGTGCCACCAGTGATTTAGGGCTAGCGGCTCACAATGAGCAGTTCTTC

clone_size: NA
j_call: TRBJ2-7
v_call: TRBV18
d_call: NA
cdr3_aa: CASSRDKAIEQYF
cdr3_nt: TGTGCCAGCTCACGAGACAAGGCCATCGAGCAGTACTTC

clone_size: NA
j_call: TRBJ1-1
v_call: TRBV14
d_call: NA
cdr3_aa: CASSQAPWGALDTEAFF
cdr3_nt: TGTGCCAGCAGCCAAGCGCCCTGGGGGGCTCTGGACACTGAAGCTTTCTTT

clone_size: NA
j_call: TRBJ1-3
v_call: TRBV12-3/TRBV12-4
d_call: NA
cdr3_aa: CASRRRAGNTIYF
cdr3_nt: TGTGCCAGCAGGAGAAGAGCTGGAAACACCATATATTTT

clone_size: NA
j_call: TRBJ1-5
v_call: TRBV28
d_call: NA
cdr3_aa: CASSYAAGGQPQHF
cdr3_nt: TGTGCCAGCAGTTATGCCGCGGGAGGCCAGCCCCAGCATTTT

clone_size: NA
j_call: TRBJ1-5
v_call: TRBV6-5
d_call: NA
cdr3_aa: CASSPTREQPQHF
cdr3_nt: TGTGCCAGCAGTCCGACTCGTGAGCAGCCCCAGCATTTT

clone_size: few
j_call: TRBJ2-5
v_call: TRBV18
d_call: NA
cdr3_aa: CASSRLSGSGETQYF
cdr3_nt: TGTGCCAGCTCACGGTTGTCCGGGAGCGGGGAGACCCAGTACTTC

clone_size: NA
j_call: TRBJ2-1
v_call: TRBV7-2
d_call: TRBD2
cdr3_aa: CASSLVPIGSGSRRGEQFF
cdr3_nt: TGTGCCAGCAGTCTAGTCCCCATTGGCAGCGGGAGTCGGCGGGGGGAGCAGTTCTTC

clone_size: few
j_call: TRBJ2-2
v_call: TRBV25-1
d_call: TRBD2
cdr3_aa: CASSRGANTGELFF
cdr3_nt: TGTGCCAGCAGTCGGGGGGCGAACACCGGGGAGCTGTTTTTT

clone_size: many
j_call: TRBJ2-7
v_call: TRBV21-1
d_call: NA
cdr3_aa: CASSAFLSYYEQYF
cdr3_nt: TGTGCCAGCAGCGCCTTCCTATCCTACTACGAGCAGTACTTC

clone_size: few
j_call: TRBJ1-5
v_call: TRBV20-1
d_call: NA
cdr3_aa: CSATRHGGGNQPQHF
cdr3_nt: TGCAGTGCTACCAGACATGGAGGTGGCAATCAGCCCCAGCATTTT

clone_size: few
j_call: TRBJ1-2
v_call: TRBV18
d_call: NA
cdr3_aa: CASSPPVTQYGYTF
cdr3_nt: TGTGCCAGCTCACCACCGGTCACGCAATATGGCTACACCTTC

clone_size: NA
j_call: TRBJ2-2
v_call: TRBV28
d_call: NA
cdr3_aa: CASIRQGGAGELFF
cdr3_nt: TGTGCCAGCATCCGTCAGGGGGGGGCCGGGGAGCTGTTTTTT

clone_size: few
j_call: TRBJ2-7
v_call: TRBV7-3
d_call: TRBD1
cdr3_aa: CASSLGGTGNYEQYF
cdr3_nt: TGTGCCAGCAGCTTAGGGGGGACAGGGAACTACGAGCAGTACTTC

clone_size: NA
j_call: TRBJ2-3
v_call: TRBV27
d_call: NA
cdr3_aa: CASSLVIADTQYF
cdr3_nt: TGTGCCAGCAGTTTGGTCATAGCAGATACGCAGTATTTT

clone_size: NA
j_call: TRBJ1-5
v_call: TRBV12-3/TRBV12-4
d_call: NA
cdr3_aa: CASSFGDLNQPQHF
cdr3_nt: TGTGCCAGCAGTTTTGGGGACCTCAATCAGCCCCAGCATTTT

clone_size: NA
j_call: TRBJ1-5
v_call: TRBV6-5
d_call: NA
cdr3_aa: CASRWGLSENQPQHF
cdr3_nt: TGTGCCAGCAGGTGGGGCCTTAGCGAGAATCAGCCCCAGCATTTT

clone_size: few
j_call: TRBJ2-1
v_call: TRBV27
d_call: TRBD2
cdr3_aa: CASSTSGRAWGEQFF
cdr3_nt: TGTGCCAGCAGTACCAGCGGGAGGGCCTGGGGTGAGCAGTTCTTC

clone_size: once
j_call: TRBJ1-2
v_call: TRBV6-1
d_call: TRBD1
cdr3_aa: CASRKDRGNYGYTF
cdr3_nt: TGTGCCAGCAGGAAGGACAGGGGAAACTATGGCTACACCTTC

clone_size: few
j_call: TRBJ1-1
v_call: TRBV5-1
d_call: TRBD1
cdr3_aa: CASSLGNGGTGDEAFF
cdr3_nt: TGCGCCAGCAGCTTGGGAAACGGAGGGACAGGGGATGAAGCTTTCTTT

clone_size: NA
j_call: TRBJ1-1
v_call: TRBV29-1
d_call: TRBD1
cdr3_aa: CSMTGNIMNTEAFF
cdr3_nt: TGCAGCATGACAGGGAATATCATGAACACTGAAGCTTTCTTT